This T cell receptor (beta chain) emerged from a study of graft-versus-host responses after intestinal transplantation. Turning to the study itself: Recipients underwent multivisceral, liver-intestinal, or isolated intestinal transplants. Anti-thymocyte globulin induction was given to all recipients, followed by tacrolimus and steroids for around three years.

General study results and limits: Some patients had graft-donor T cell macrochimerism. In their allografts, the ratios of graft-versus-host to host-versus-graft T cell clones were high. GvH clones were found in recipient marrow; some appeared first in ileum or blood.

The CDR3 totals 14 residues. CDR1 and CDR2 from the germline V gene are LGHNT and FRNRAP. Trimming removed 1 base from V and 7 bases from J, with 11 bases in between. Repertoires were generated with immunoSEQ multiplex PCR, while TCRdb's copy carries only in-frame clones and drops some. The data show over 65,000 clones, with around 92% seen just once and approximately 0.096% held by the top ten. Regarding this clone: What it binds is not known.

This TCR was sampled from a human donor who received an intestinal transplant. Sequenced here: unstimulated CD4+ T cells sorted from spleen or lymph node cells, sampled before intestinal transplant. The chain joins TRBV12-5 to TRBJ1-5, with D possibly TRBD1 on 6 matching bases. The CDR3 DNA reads TGTGCTAGTGGTTTGGGTGGGGGGGCGCAGCCCCAGCATTTT. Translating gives CASGLGGGAQPQHF.